The 12 T cell receptor beta chains presented below share a single source sample, sequenced in a study of beta chain features in type 1 diabetes. Broader study findings: In all four CD4+ subsets, TCRB CDR3 length was significantly, moderately reduced in type 1 diabetes.

Expressed TCRB transcripts got sequenced, as all isolated RNA was reverse transcribed. Here immunoSEQ multiplex PCR was the method, and the copy in TCRdb shows in-frame clones only, minus some. Of about 390,000 clones detected, over 8.5% appear once; the ten largest clones hold 0.55% to 0.75%. No cognate antigen is known for these TCRs. Sequencing used central memory CD4+ T cells from blood. These receptors originate from a man aged 25 to 40 with type 1 diabetes.

This clone was seen more than once but under ten times. The rearrangement joins TRBV5-1 to TRBJ1-1; D unresolved. From germline, CDR1 is SGHRS and CDR2 YFSETQ. Trimming removed 0 bases at V and 7 bases at J, with 19 bases between. The CDR3 is made up of 16 amino acids. The DNA for the CDR3 is TGCGCCAGCAGCTTGGATGGGTCGATTGGCGGGAGTGAAGCTTTCTTT. Translation: CASSLDGSIGGSEAFF.

V usage is TRBV9 and J usage is TRBJ2-5; 7 bases align to TRBD1. CDR1 and CDR2 (germline): SGDLS, YYNGEE. The V and J ends lost 5 bases and 4 bases, in that order; junction bases with no gene match: 8. This CDR3 contains 14 residues. The CDR3 bases are TGTGCCAGCAGTCGGGGACAGTCCGCAGAGACCCAGTACTTC. As protein: CASSRGQSAETQYF.

This clone was counted a few times. The chain uses TRBV20-1 and TRBJ1-4, with D hard to call. Trimming removed 5 bases at V and 7 bases at J, with 8 bases between. Germline CDR1 DFQATT, CDR2 SNEGSKA (reference sequence). This CDR3 is built from 11 residues. The CDR3 nucleotides are TGCAGTGCTGTAAAGGGTGAAAAACTGTTTTTT. Protein sequence: CSAVKGEKLFF.

The sample holds a few counts of this clone. This sequence joins TRBV15 and TRBJ2-1, with 8 bases lining up with TRBD1. Unmatched junction bases numbered 17, after V lost 7 bases and J lost 6 bases. The CDR3 is 17 residues long. From germline, CDR1 is LNHNV and CDR2 YYDKDF (reference sequence). In DNA form, the CDR3 reads TGTGCCACCAATAATCCCGGGCAGGGGGCGAGAGGCAATGAGCAGTTCTTC. This codes for CATNNPGQGARGNEQFF.

This clone was seen ten or more times. The rearrangement joins TRBV18 to TRBJ2-2; D ambiguous. V lost 3 bases to trimming and J lost 8 bases, with 7 bases between them. This CDR3 is built from 12 residues. CDR1 KGHSH and CDR2 LQKENI come from the germline V gene. The CDR3 DNA reads TGTGCCAGCTCACCTACGCCAGGGGAGCTGTTTTTT. It codes for CASSPTPGELFF. The whole variable domain, filled in from reference TRBV18 and TRBJ2-2, reads NAGVMQNPRHLVRRRGQEARLRCSPMKGHSHVYWYRQLPEEGLKFMVYLQKENIIDESGMPKERFSAEFPKEGPSILRIQQVVRGDSAAYFCASSPTPGELFFGEGSRLTVL.

The J gene is TRBJ1-2, the V gene TRBV29-1; a weak D match, TRBD1 (5 bases). The CDR3 has 14 amino acids. Trimming took 6 bases from V and 5 from J, leaving 19 bases between them. The germline V gene has CDR1 SQVTM and CDR2 ANQGSEA. This CDR3 is CSVDGEAPGYGYTF. The CDR3 nucleotides read TGCAGCGTCGACGGGGAGGCGCCAGGGTATGGCTACACCTTC.

This chain links TRBV28 with TRBJ1-1; tentative D call: TRBD1 (6 bases). The CDR3 is 11 amino acids. The germline V gene has CDR1 MDHEN and CDR2 SYDVKM. Trimming took 10 bases from V and 8 from J, leaving 14 bases between them. CDR3 coding DNA: TGTGCCACCTGGCTAGGACAGGAAGCTTTCTTT. It specifies CATWLGQEAFF. The full variable domain, completed using reference TRBV28 and TRBJ1-1, is DVKVTQSSRYLVKRTGEKVFLECVQDMDHENMFWYRQDPGLGLRLIYFSYDVKMKEKGDIPEGYSVSREKKERFSLILESASTNQTSMYLCATWLGQEAFFGQGTRLTVV.

This sequence joins TRBV19 and TRBJ2-7; D uncertain. This CDR3 is 12 amino acids long. Germline-derived CDR1 and CDR2 are LNHDA and SQIVND (reference sequence). V was shortened by 5 bases and J by 2 bases, with 7 bases between the two germline ends. Written as DNA, the CDR3 is TGTGCCAGTAGTCCAAATACCTACGAGCAGTACTTC. Translating it yields CASSPNTYEQYF.

The chain couples TRBV19 to TRBJ1-5; unclear D gene. V shed 6 bases and J shed 9 bases, with 15 bases lying between them. The CDR3 runs to 13 residues. Germline V gene data show CDR1 as LNHDA and CDR2 as SQIVND (reference sequence). CDR3 amino acids: CASSVQEGAPQHF. In DNA form, the CDR3 reads TGTGCCAGTAGCGTACAAGAGGGCGCGCCCCAGCATTTT.

In its sample, this clone was seen a few times. The sample carries other DNA sequences with the same CDR3. The chain joins TRBV5-1 to TRBJ2-5, with 7 bases aligning to TRBD1. In germline, CDR1 is SGHRS, CDR2 YFSETQ. CDR3 length equals 14 residues. With 0 bases clipped from V and 2 bases from J, the junction kept 1 base outside the gene matches. CDR3 residues: CASSLGTGQETQYF. CDR3 sequence (DNA): TGCGCCAGCAGCTTGGGGACAGGTCAAGAGACCCAGTACTTC.

This clone turned up a few times. J is TRBJ1-1 and V is TRBV27; maybe TRBD1 (6 bases). V shed 5 bases and J shed 5 bases, with 15 bases lying between them. Germline V CDR1 and CDR2: MNHEY, SMNVEV (reference sequence). The CDR3 runs 14 residues. The CDR3 loop reads CASSLNRDKTEAFF. The DNA of the CDR3 is TGTGCCAGCAGTCTCAACAGGGATAAGACTGAAGCTTTCTTT.

This clone was observed many times. This CDR3 is also generated by other DNA sequences in the sample. The chain has TRBV5-6 and TRBJ2-1; no definite D call. V was trimmed by 4 bases and J by 7 bases, leaving 9 bases between them. This CDR3 spans 12 amino acids. Per the germline V gene, CDR1 is SGHDT and CDR2 is YYEEEE. The CDR3 here is CASSRTSNEQFF. The CDR3, as DNA: TGTGCCAGCAGCAGAACCTCAAATGAGCAGTTCTTC.